The 14 T cell receptor beta chains listed next were all sequenced from one sample in a study of PD-1 blockade in classical Hodgkin lymphoma. Relapses following autologous stem cell transplantation were seen in all patients, with brentuximab vedotin exposure varying. The method was immunoSEQ multiplex PCR; TCRdb's version includes in-frame clones alone and lacks a portion of them. Among 110,000 or so clones, roughly nine tenths were seen once, and the ten largest hold 15% to 20%. Here the sequenced sample was peripheral blood mononuclear cells (PBMCs), taken before the second cycle of nivolumab. The receptors were gathered from a human donor with classical Hodgkin lymphoma.

This chain joins TRBV28 and TRBJ2-1, with a possible D match to TRBD2 (6 bases). V lost 3 bases and J lost 6, with 15 bases in between. The CDR3 is 15 amino acids. The germline gives CDR1 MDHEN, CDR2 SYDVKM. The CDR3 DNA sequence: TGTGCCAGCAGTTTGAGCAGTGGAGGGGTCAATGAGCAGTTCTTC. Its translation is CASSLSSGGVNEQFF.

This clone was counted once. This chain joins TRBV25-1 and TRBJ2-2; D is unclear. The CDR3 is 13 residues long. Germline V gene lookup returns CDR1 MGHDK and CDR2 SYGVNS. V was shortened by 5 bases and J by 2 bases, with 6 bases between the two germline ends. The CDR3 here is CASSPDNTGELFF. CDR3 DNA sequence: TGTGCCAGCAGTCCGGACAACACCGGGGAGCTGTTTTTT.

The chain links TRBV27 to TRBJ2-7; a weak D match, TRBD1 (5 bases). With 4 bases removed from V and 1 base from J, the gap between germline ends came to 14 bases. The CDR3 is 15 residues long. The germline gives CDR1 MNHEY, CDR2 SMNVEV (reference sequence). CDR3 sequence: CASSYQGLGSYEQYF. The CDR3 DNA sequence: TGTGCCAGCAGTTATCAGGGTTTGGGGTCCTACGAGCAGTACTTC.

The chain joins TRBV30 to TRBJ1-1; D perhaps matches TRBD1 (5 bases). Trimming removed 0 bases from V and 4 bases from J, with 9 bases in between. The CDR3 loop spans 13 amino acids. Germline CDR1 is GTSNPN and CDR2 is SVGIG (reference sequence). CDR3 protein: CAWSVGTSTEAFF. The DNA of the CDR3 is TGTGCCTGGAGTGTAGGGACCTCCACTGAAGCTTTCTTT.

J is TRBJ2-2 and V is TRBV5-4, with TRBD2 as a possible D gene (5 bases). Per germline, CDR1 SGHNT and CDR2 YYREEE (reference sequence). V dropped 4 bases and J dropped 3 bases, with 16 bases sitting between them. The CDR3 has 16 amino acids. This CDR3 reads CASSQQLARDTGELFF. The CDR3 DNA reads TGTGCCAGCAGCCAACAGCTAGCTAGAGACACCGGGGAGCTGTTTTTT.

This clone was counted once. The rearrangement uses TRBV29-1 and TRBJ2-1, with no clear D. V was clipped by 0 bases and J by 8 bases, with 11 bases between them. CDR1 is SQVTM, CDR2 ANQGSEA, per germline. The CDR3 totals 13 residues. This chain's CDR3 is CSVEDGGSYEQFF. The CDR3 DNA reads TGCAGCGTTGAAGATGGCGGTAGCTATGAGCAGTTCTTC.

The chain links TRBV18 to TRBJ1-1; perhaps TRBD1 as D (5 bases). The V end lost 6 bases, the J end lost 4 bases, and 9 bases lay between the germline ends. The CDR3 extends over 12 amino acids. Per germline, CDR1 KGHSH and CDR2 LQKENI. The CDR3 protein is CASSSDSTEAFF. For the CDR3, the DNA is TGTGCCAGCTCGTCCGACAGCACTGAAGCTTTCTTT.

The chain has TRBV7-2 and TRBJ2-7; 8 bases align to TRBD2. The CDR3 runs to 15 residues. V lost 4 bases and J lost 3; bases outside the gene matches: 8. Germline V gene sequence: CDR1 SGHTA, CDR2 FQGNSA. This chain's CDR3 is CASSSLSGTRYEQYF. CDR3 bases: TGTGCCAGCAGCTCGCTTAGCGGGACCCGCTACGAGCAGTACTTC.

J is TRBJ1-5 and V is TRBV10-3; the D gene is possibly TRBD1 (6 bases). Germline V gene lookup returns CDR1 ENHRY and CDR2 SYGVKD. Between the trimmed V and J ends, which lost 3 bases and 0 bases, there was a span of 6 bases. The CDR3 sequence is 14 residues long. The CDR3 loop is CAISDRGSNQPQHF. CDR3 coding DNA: TGTGCCATCAGTGACAGGGGTAGCAATCAGCCCCAGCATTTT.

The V and J genes are TRBV7-2 and TRBJ1-1, with D possibly matching TRBD1 (5 bases). Per the germline V gene, CDR1 is SGHTA and CDR2 is FQGNSA. The CDR3 is made up of 14 amino acids. Trimming removed 0 bases at V and 5 bases at J, with 10 bases between. This CDR3 is CASSLAGRGTEAFF. The CDR3 coding sequence is TGTGCCAGCAGCTTAGCGGGGCGGGGGACTGAAGCTTTCTTT.

The chain joins TRBV11-2 to TRBJ2-6; 8 nucleotides agree with TRBD1. The germline V gene encodes CDR1 SGHAT and CDR2 FQNNGV. CDR3 length equals 18 residues. The J segment lost 0 bases and the V segment lost 4 bases, leaving 8 bases of the junction unmatched. The CDR3 coding sequence is TGTGCCAGCAGCTCACGGACAGGGATGCTCTCTGGGGCCAACGTCCTGACTTTC. Translation gives CASSSRTGMLSGANVLTF.

The chain recombines TRBV28 with TRBJ2-3; TRBD2 agrees at 10 bases. This CDR3 comprises 19 residues. Germline CDR1 and CDR2: MDHEN and SYDVKM. The ends lost 6 bases at V and 3 bases at J; junction bases unmatched: 18. CDR3 loop: CASRRAGTALAGATDTQYF. CDR3 DNA sequence: TGTGCCAGCAGACGTGCTGGGACAGCTCTAGCGGGAGCGACAGATACGCAGTATTTT.

V is TRBV6-5 and J is TRBJ1-5; D might be TRBD1 (5 bases). This CDR3 region has 13 residues. Trimming cost V 5 bases and J 6 bases, with 11 bases left between them. Germline CDR1 reads MNHEY; CDR2 reads SVGAGI. The CDR3 nucleotides read TGTGCCAGCAGTCGGGGGGAAGCTCAGCCCCAGCATTTT. Its translation is CASSRGEAQPQHF.

The V call is TRBV5-1, the J call TRBJ2-5, with a possible D match to TRBD1 (6 bases). Germline loops: CDR1 SGHRS, CDR2 YFSETQ. The germline V and J ends were trimmed by 3 bases and 7 bases, with 25 bases remaining between them. The CDR3 is 17 amino acids. The CDR3 DNA reads as TGCGCCAGCAGCTGGGGGCCGGGGACCGACATGGTGCGGACCCAGTACTTC. Its translation is CASSWGPGTDMVRTQYF.